These 27 T cell receptor beta chains share one sample of origin, sequenced in a study of a mutant IDH1 vaccine in newly diagnosed glioma. These receptors have no known antigen. Time point: week 11, during vaccination. The content of each vaccine dose was 300 ug of mutant IDH1 20-mer peptide, and topical imiquimod accompanied it. Libraries were prepared by immunoSEQ multiplex PCR; TCRdb keeps only in-frame clonotypes and omits some of them. The sample records about 110,000 clones, roughly nine tenths being singletons. Sample: PBMCs, taken from a glioma patient whose treatment included an IDH1 peptide vaccine. The receptors were sampled from a woman in her forties or fifties with glioma.

The chain has TRBV12-5 and TRBJ2-1; 14 nucleotides agree with TRBD2. The CDR3 contains 16 residues. The junction had 9 bases not matched to a gene; V was cut back by 6 bases and J by 8 bases. Per germline, CDR1 LGHNT and CDR2 FRNRAP. The CDR3 here is CASGSGTSGRRYEQFF. CDR3 in DNA: TGTGCTAGTGGATCCGGGACTAGCGGGAGAAGGTATGAGCAGTTCTTC.

The chain links TRBV29-1 to TRBJ2-7; 9 bases are a match to TRBD1. Germline V lookup: CDR1 SQVTM, CDR2 ANQGSEA. Germline trimming cut 7 bases from V and 2 bases from J; bases unmatched to any gene: 3. The CDR3 loop spans 12 amino acids. Written as DNA, the CDR3 is TGCAGCGCGTGGACAGGGGCCTACGAGCAGTACTTC. As protein: CSAWTGAYEQYF.

The genes are TRBV9 and TRBJ2-1; maybe TRBD2 (6 bases). Per germline, CDR1 SGDLS and CDR2 YYNGEE. CDR3 length equals 15 residues. Trimming took off 0 bases at V and 4 bases at J, with 11 bases between the two ends. This CDR3 is CASSVDAGPYNEQFF. CDR3 DNA: TGTGCCAGCAGCGTAGACGCGGGACCATACAATGAGCAGTTCTTC.

The chain joins TRBV30 to TRBJ1-2, with D perhaps matching TRBD1 (6 bases). CDR1 and CDR2 (germline): GTSNPN, SVGIG (reference sequence). The CDR3 is 12 residues long. V lost 1 base and J lost 8, with 11 bases in between. CDR3 coding DNA: TGTGCCTGGAGTGGGGCAGGGGTCGGCTACACCTTC. Protein product: CAWSGAGVGYTF.

The chain couples TRBV27 to TRBJ1-1; D is uncertain. V was trimmed by 0 bases and J by 4 bases, leaving 12 bases between them. Germline V gene data show CDR1 as MNHEY and CDR2 as SMNVEV (reference sequence). The CDR3 has 15 amino acids. CDR3: CASSLSATPGTEAFF. DNA of the CDR3: TGTGCCAGCAGTTTATCGGCCACCCCGGGCACTGAAGCTTTCTTT.

The rearrangement uses TRBV9 and TRBJ1-2; no definite D call. The germline V gene has CDR1 SGDLS and CDR2 YYNGEE. Deletions cut 4 bases from V and 2 bases from J, with 12 bases between. The length of the CDR3 is 14 residues. Here the CDR3 reads CASSPSGTNYGYTF. The DNA for the CDR3 is TGTGCCAGCAGCCCCTCCGGTACGAACTATGGCTACACCTTC.

The J gene is TRBJ1-2, the V gene TRBV28; TRBD1 matches at 8 bases. The CDR3 consists of 14 residues. CDR1 and CDR2 (germline): MDHEN, SYDVKM. Germline trimming cut 10 bases from V and 0 bases from J; bases unmatched to any gene: 7. CDR3 region: CAIKGQGANYGYTF. DNA for the CDR3: TGTGCCATTAAAGGACAGGGCGCTAACTATGGCTACACCTTC.

This clone was detected only once. This chain uses TRBV7-9 with TRBJ1-1; D remains ambiguous. CDR1 and CDR2 (germline): SEHNR, FQNEAQ (reference sequence). The V and J ends lost 5 bases and 5 bases respectively, with 18 bases between them. The CDR3 is made up of 15 amino acids. CDR3 region: CASSGSAGVWTEAFF. CDR3 bases: TGTGCCAGCAGCGGGTCGGCGGGAGTCTGGACTGAAGCTTTCTTT.

In this sample, this clone turned up once. The chain uses TRBV19 and TRBJ1-1; D not resolved. V dropped 1 base and J dropped 1 base, with 7 bases sitting between them. Germline V lookup: CDR1 LNHDA, CDR2 SQIVND (reference sequence). This CDR3 is 14 amino acids long. The DNA for the CDR3 is TGTGCCAGTAGTATAGGTGTGCCGAACACTGAAGCTTTCTTT. Translated: CASSIGVPNTEAFF.

This clone was seen a single time. The rearrangement uses TRBV27 and TRBJ2-5; D perhaps matches TRBD1 (5 bases). With 0 bases removed from V and 2 bases from J, the gap between germline ends came to 13 bases. The germline CDR1 and CDR2 sequences are MNHEY and SMNVEV (reference sequence). This CDR3 is 16 amino acids long. CDR3 in amino acids: CASSLSGWPGQETQYF. The CDR3, as DNA: TGTGCCAGCAGTTTATCCGGTTGGCCAGGGCAAGAGACCCAGTACTTC.

The genes are TRBV18 and TRBJ2-5; a possible D gene is TRBD1 (6 bases). Germline-derived CDR1 and CDR2 are KGHSH and LQKENI. Trimming took 5 bases from V and 5 from J, leaving 12 bases between them. The CDR3 covers 13 residues. The CDR3: CASSLQGDETQYF. CDR3 bases: TGTGCCAGCTCATTACAGGGAGACGAGACCCAGTACTTC.

The gene calls are TRBV6-5 and TRBJ2-3; D ambiguous. Germline V gene data show CDR1 as MNHEY and CDR2 as SVGAGI. CDR3 length: 15 residues. Trimming cost V 2 bases and J 2 bases, with 11 bases left between them. The CDR3 DNA follows: TGTGCCAGCAGTTACGGCCTAGTACCCACAGATACGCAGTATTTT. Its protein product is CASSYGLVPTDTQYF.

The chain's CDR3 is CASRTLAVGTDTQYF. In DNA, the CDR3 is TGTGCCAGCAGGACCCTGGCGGTGGGCACAGATACGCAGTATTTT. The V gene is TRBV6-1, the J gene TRBJ2-3; D call uncertain. Germline V gene sequence: CDR1 MNHNS, CDR2 SASEGT. The CDR3 contains 15 residues. Between the trimmed V and J ends, which lost 6 bases and 1 base, there was a span of 14 bases.

This clone was recorded many times. The rearrangement links TRBV6-6 to TRBJ1-1; a possible D gene is TRBD1 (5 bases). Trimming took 5 bases from V and 0 from J, leaving 10 bases between them. The CDR3 consists of 14 residues. Germline assignment: CDR1 MNHNY and CDR2 SVGAGI (reference sequence). CDR3 residues: CASSRDRLNTEAFF. DNA of the CDR3: TGTGCCAGCAGTAGAGACAGACTGAACACTGAAGCTTTCTTT.

The chain joins TRBV4-2 to TRBJ1-2; D gene unclear. In germline, CDR1 is LGHNA, CDR2 YNFKEQ. The CDR3 has 15 residues. V was clipped by 4 bases and J by 8 bases, with 20 bases between them. The CDR3 spells CASSRARGCLDGYTF. The CDR3 region has the DNA TGTGCCAGCAGCCGAGCTCGAGGGTGTCTAGACGGCTACACCTTC.

The chain carries TRBV6-5 and TRBJ2-3, with 8 bases that match TRBD2. This CDR3 spans 15 amino acids. Trimming removed 6 bases from V and 6 bases from J; junction bases left unmatched: 11. Germline loops: CDR1 MNHEY, CDR2 SVGAGI. CDR3 DNA: TGTGCCAGCAGCCCCGGGACTAGTACATCCGATACGCAGTATTTT. Encoded protein: CASSPGTSTSDTQYF.

V gene TRBV5-4 combines with J gene TRBJ2-7, with D perhaps matching TRBD1 or TRBD2 (6 bases each). V lost 9 bases and J lost 0, with 13 bases in between. The CDR3 sequence is 13 residues long. In germline, CDR1 is SGHNT, CDR2 YYREEE (reference sequence). The CDR3: CATGGPTSYEQYF. DNA for the CDR3: TGTGCCACCGGGGGCCCAACCTCCTACGAGCAGTACTTC.

This chain connects TRBV29-1 to TRBJ1-4; D is undetermined. Germline loops: CDR1 SQVTM, CDR2 ANQGSEA. V shed 7 bases and J shed 8 bases, with 14 bases lying between them. This CDR3 contains 12 residues. CDR3 sequence (DNA): TGCAGCGCCCACACCATCGGGGAAAAACTGTTTTTT. Encoded protein: CSAHTIGEKLFF.

The rearrangement joins TRBV14 to TRBJ1-1, with D possibly TRBD1 on 6 matching bases. There are 14 residues in the CDR3. Germline V lookup: CDR1 SGHDN, CDR2 FVKESK. With 4 bases removed from V and 1 base from J, the gap between germline ends came to 10 bases. The CDR3 loop is CASSLLDRNTEAFF. CDR3 coding DNA: TGTGCCAGCAGCCTCCTGGACAGGAACACTGAAGCTTTCTTT. The variable domain in full, with the rest retrieved from reference TRBV14 and TRBJ1-1, is EAGVTQFPSHSVIEKGQTVTLRCDPISGHDNLYWYRRVMGKEIKFLLHFVKESKQDESGMPNNRFLAERTGGTYSTLKVQPAELEDSGVYFCASSLLDRNTEAFFGQGTRLTVV.

A word on this clone: Other nucleotide sequences in the sample specify the same CDR3. The rearrangement links TRBV28 to TRBJ2-3; D is undetermined. CDR3 length: 11 amino acids. Deletions cut 5 bases from V and 1 base from J, with 1 base between. The germline gives CDR1 MDHEN, CDR2 SYDVKM. Written as DNA, the CDR3 is TGTGCCAGCAGTCGCACAGATACGCAGTATTTT. This sequence encodes CASSRTDTQYF.

As to this clone: The junction departs from the called germline gene at one end, perhaps through a read error. V usage is TRBV19 and J usage is TRBJ1-2; 7 positions match TRBD1. This CDR3 has 15 residues. The germline gives CDR1 LNHDA, CDR2 SQIVND (reference sequence). The CDR3 sequence is CASSILQGRAYGYTF. The CDR3 nucleotides read TGTGCCAGTAGTATACTACAGGGGAGAGCCTATGGCTATACCTTC.

The chain links TRBV6-6 to TRBJ1-1; D remains ambiguous. Germline values: CDR1 MNHNY, CDR2 SVGAGI (reference sequence). The CDR3 consists of 14 residues. Trimming removed 5 bases at V and 5 bases at J, with 15 bases between. Here the CDR3 reads CASSPFEGGTEAFF. The CDR3, as DNA: TGTGCCAGCAGTCCTTTCGAGGGAGGGACTGAAGCTTTCTTT.

Concerning this clone: The same CDR3 also results from other DNA sequences found in this sample. The chain combines TRBV9 with TRBJ2-7, with 8 bases matching TRBD2. After removal of 4 bases from V and 0 bases from J, the junction contained 12 bases not matched to a gene. The CDR3 is 17 amino acids. Germline lookup yields CDR1 SGDLS and CDR2 YYNGEE. The CDR3 here is CASSPRGGTLSSYEQYF. As DNA, the CDR3 is TGTGCCAGCAGCCCTCGCGGGGGGACATTGAGCTCCTACGAGCAGTACTTC.

This chain joins TRBV13 and TRBJ2-7; 9 positions match TRBD2. Germline V CDR1 and CDR2: PRHDT, FYEKMQ (reference sequence). The J segment lost 6 bases and the V segment lost 5 bases, leaving 23 bases of the junction unmatched. CDR3 length: 19 residues. The CDR3 spells CASSISGTSHGITFGEQYF. The CDR3 DNA reads as TGTGCCAGCAGCATCTCCGGGACTAGCCACGGGATAACGTTCGGCGAGCAGTACTTC.

V is TRBV2 and J is TRBJ2-7; 7 bases map to TRBD1. Per germline, CDR1 SNHLY and CDR2 FYNNEI. V lost 4 bases and J lost 3; bases outside the gene matches: 6. The CDR3 has 14 residues. For the CDR3, the DNA is TGTGCCAGCAGTGGCCTAGGGGGCATCTACGAGCAGTACTTC. This encodes CASSGLGGIYEQYF.

V usage is TRBV11-2 and J usage is TRBJ2-1; D is ambiguous. V gave up 4 bases and J gave up 9 bases, with 7 bases separating them. CDR3 length equals 11 residues. Germline assignment: CDR1 SGHAT and CDR2 FQNNGV. CDR3 sequence reads: CASSYPGEQFF. The CDR3 DNA follows: TGTGCCAGCAGCTACCCGGGTGAGCAGTTCTTC.

The chain recombines TRBV28 with TRBJ2-3; D is possibly TRBD2 (5 bases). CDR3 size: 16 residues. The V end was cut by 8 bases, the J end by 6 bases, with 24 bases between. Germline V lookup: CDR1 MDHEN, CDR2 SYDVKM. The CDR3 sequence is CASSILARYLEDTQYF. DNA for the CDR3: TGTGCCAGCTCGATCCTAGCTCGATATCTCGAGGATACGCAGTATTTT.